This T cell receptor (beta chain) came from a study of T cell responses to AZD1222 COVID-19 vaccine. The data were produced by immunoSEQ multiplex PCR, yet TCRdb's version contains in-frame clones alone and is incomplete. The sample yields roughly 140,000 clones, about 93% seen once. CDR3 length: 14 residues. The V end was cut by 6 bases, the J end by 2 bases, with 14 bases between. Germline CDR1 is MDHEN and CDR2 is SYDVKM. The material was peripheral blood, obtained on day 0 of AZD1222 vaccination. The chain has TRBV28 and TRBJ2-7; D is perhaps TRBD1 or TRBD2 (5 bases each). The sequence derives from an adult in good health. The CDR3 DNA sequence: TGTGCCAGCAGACGGGACCGCCACCCCTACGAGCAGTACTTC. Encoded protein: CASRRDRHPYEQYF.